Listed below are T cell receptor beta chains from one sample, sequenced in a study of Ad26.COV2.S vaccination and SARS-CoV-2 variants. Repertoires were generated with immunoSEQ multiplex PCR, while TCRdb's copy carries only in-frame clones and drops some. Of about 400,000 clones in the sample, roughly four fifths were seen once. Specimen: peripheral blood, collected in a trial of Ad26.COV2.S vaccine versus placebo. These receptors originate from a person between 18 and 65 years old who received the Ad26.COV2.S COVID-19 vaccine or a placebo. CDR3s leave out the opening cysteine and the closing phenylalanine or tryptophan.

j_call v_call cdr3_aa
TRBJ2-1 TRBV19 ASSLRRGSSYNEQF
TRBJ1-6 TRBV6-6 ASKGEIQSPLH
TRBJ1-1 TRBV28 ASSLPEQGRGRAF
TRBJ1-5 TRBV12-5 ASGFLRPPGSNQPQH
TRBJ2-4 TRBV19 ASSPGGGANIQY
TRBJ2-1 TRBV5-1 ASSLSDEQF
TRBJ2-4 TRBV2 ASTQGTLAKNIQY
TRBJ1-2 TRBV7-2 ASTQGRAYGYT
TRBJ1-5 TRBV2 ASSGVFNQPQH
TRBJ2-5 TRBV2 ASSVEETQY
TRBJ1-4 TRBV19 ASSLHLGRINEKLF
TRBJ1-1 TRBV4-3 ASSQDRTGSLWNTEAF
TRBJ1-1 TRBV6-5 ASSYGGTLPEAF
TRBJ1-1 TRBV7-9 ASSLVAGNTEAF
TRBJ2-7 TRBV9 ASSVGWASYEQY
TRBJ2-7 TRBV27 ASSFRSTRNPYEQY
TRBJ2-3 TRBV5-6 ASILAGIDTDTQY
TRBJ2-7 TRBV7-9 ASGPSGSGSSATFEQY
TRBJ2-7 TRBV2 ASLEGGVPYEQY
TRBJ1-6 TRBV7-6 ASRPPRGTISYNSPLH
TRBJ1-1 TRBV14 ASSRETGVVNTEAF
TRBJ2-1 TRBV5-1 ASSRSGGEQF
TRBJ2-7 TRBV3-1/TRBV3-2 ASSPGTHSYEQY
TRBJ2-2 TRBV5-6 ASSLYWDSYPGELF
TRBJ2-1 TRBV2 ASSSLAPTYNEQF
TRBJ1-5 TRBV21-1 AVGWNNQPQH
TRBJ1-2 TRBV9 ASSVRTGQGYGYT
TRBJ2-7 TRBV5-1 ASMGLSSYEQY
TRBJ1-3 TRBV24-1 ATSDTQGYTIY
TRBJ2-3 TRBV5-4 ASSLRTSGADTQY
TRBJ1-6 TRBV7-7 ASSSNPDSPLH
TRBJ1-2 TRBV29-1 SVVDADYGYT
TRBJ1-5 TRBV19 ASRGTQRPSNQPQH
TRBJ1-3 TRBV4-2 ASSQDVRGGNTIY
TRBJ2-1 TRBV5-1 ASSPRVATEQF
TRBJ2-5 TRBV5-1 ASSPSPQETQY
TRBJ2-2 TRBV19 ASRETRGRNTGELF
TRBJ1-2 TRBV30 AWSGGQGAHGYT